This TCR beta chain was profiled in a study of tissue T cells after allogeneic stem cell transplantation. Details on this clone: Its antigen remains unknown. Germline and genes: mouse. The read terminates 1 residue before the CDR3 end, so the remaining end is supplied by the germline J gene.

Study outcomes and limitations: Blood and spleen captured only part of the tissue TCR repertoire. Within patients, tissue anatomy strongly shaped TCR repertoire composition.

Sequencing was performed with immunoSEQ multiplex PCR; in TCRdb, only in-frame clones are kept and a portion is missing. Of about 7,900 clones in the sample, roughly 51% are singletons; the top ten hold 7% to 8.5%. The germline V gene has CDR1 GKSSPN and CDR2 SITVG. The ends lost 0 bases at V and 2 bases at J; junction bases unmatched: 2. This CDR3 is 15 amino acids long. The time point here: mouse harvest day 7 after allogeneic transplant. The graft held 10^6 splenic CD5+ T cells and 10^7 T-cell-depleted bone marrow cells. The TCR was taken from a female BALB/c mouse given C57BL/6 T cells with graft-versus-host disease after an allogeneic hematopoietic cell transplant. The source material was gut tissue. The chain is built from TRBV31 and TRBJ2-1; 9 positions agree with TRBD2. This CDR3 reads CAWSLNWGDYAEQFF. The covered CDR3 bases are TGTGCCTGGAGTCTAAACTGGGGGGACTATGCTGAGCAGTTC.